The sequence of this T cell receptor (beta chain) was determined in a study of blood T cells in healthy people across ages. There are a few counts of this clonotype. As yet, its antigen is unknown. One end of the junction fails to match germline, which may point to a read error. General observations from the study: Estimates of diversity drawn from one million T cells were considered underestimates. A strong correlation was seen between TCR beta diversity and naive T cell percentage.

The CDR3 is 14 residues long. The V gene's germline CDR1 is SSHAT and CDR2 FNYEAQ (reference sequence). Together with a sample-barcoded 5' primer, a J-beta primer mix was included in a second PCR lasting roughly 6 to 12 cycles. Tagging of each cDNA molecule was performed by a template-switch adaptor with 12 random nucleotides. TCRdb reanalysed the 5' RACE reads using MiXCR and keeps one entry per CDR3 protein. The sample yields around 500,000 distinct CDR3 sequences, around 27% seen once. The data also belong to a second study, concerning T cells of mothers and their children. In that study: Related mother and child pairs showed slightly greater overlap (not significant) than unrelated pairs did.

The chain employs TRBV7-7 and TRBJ2-1, with D perhaps TRBD1 (6 bases). The sample consisted of blood. This sequence originates from a boy between 2 and 10 years old in good health. In DNA, the CDR3 is TGTGCTAGCAGCTTAGCGCGTCAGGGGAGCGAGCAGTTCTTC. Amino acid sequence: CASSLARQGSEQFF.